Each of the 8 T cell receptor beta chains below was sequenced from the same sample in a study of control samples from healthy donors and cancer patients. Assay used: immunoSEQ multiplex PCR; TCRdb lists only in-frame clones, some missing. This table holds 80,000 to 100,000 clones, roughly 89% found once. Sequencing was done on a sample of blood. These receptors were taken from a human donor in good health. The donor label of this sample is uncertain.

The chain has TRBV19 and TRBJ1-2, with a tentative D call TRBD1 (6 bases). The CDR3 runs 15 residues. Germline assignment: CDR1 LNHDA and CDR2 SQIVND (reference sequence). V was cut by 7 bases and J by 4 bases, with 19 bases left in between. The CDR3 reads CASILGAGEPYGYTF. Written as DNA, the CDR3 is TGTGCCAGTATACTAGGAGCAGGGGAACCCTATGGCTACACCTTC. Combining the CDR3 with reference TRBV19 and TRBJ1-2 gives the whole variable domain DGGITQSPKYLFRKEGQNVTLSCEQNLNHDAMYWYRQDPGQGLRLIYYSQIVNDFQKGDIAEGYSVSREKKESFPLTVTSAQKNPTAFYLCASILGAGEPYGYTFGSGTRLTVV.

Only a few counts were recorded for this clone. This rearrangement joins TRBV7-9 to TRBJ2-2; 7 nucleotides line up with TRBD2. Germline V gene data show CDR1 as SEHNR and CDR2 as FQNEAQ (reference sequence). CDR3 length: 15 residues. Trimming at V came to 5 bases and at J to 4 bases, leaving 7 bases not matched to a gene. The CDR3 DNA reads TGTGCCAGCAGCCCTTCGGCTAGCGGCACCGGGGAGCTGTTTTTT. Translation: CASSPSASGTGELFF.

This clone has a single count. Here the CDR3 reads CATSAKGNEQFF. Written as DNA, the CDR3 is TGTGCCACCAGTGCAAAGGGGAATGAGCAGTTCTTC. The chain recombines TRBV24-1 with TRBJ2-1; a weak D match, TRBD1 (5 bases). Looked up from germline, CDR1 is KGHDR and CDR2 is SFDVKD. The V and J ends lost 5 bases and 7 bases respectively, with 8 bases between them. This CDR3 is 12 amino acids long.

In nucleotides, the CDR3 is TGTGCCAGTAGGGCAGGCGGGGGACTCACAGATACGCAGTATTTT. Translated: CASRAGGGLTDTQYF. The rearrangement uses TRBV19 and TRBJ2-3, with 7 nucleotides matching TRBD2. The junction had 8 bases not matched to a gene; V was cut back by 6 bases and J by 2 bases. CDR1 and CDR2 from the germline V gene are LNHDA and SQIVND (reference sequence). The CDR3 is 15 amino acids.

The chain uses TRBV4-2 and TRBJ1-1, with D possibly TRBD1 on 5 matching bases. The V and J ends lost 4 bases and 1 base respectively, with 13 bases between them. CDR3 length: 15 amino acids. The germline gives CDR1 LGHNA, CDR2 YNFKEQ. CDR3 in amino acids: CASSPSGQQNTEAFF. The DNA for the CDR3 is TGTGCCAGCAGCCCATCGGGGCAGCAGAACACTGAAGCTTTCTTT.

The chain has TRBV4-3 and TRBJ1-5; D call uncertain. The V and J ends lost 2 bases and 7 bases respectively, with 9 bases between them. The CDR3 runs 13 residues. CDR1 and CDR2 (germline): LGHNA, YSLEER. The DNA for the CDR3 is TGCGCCAGCAGCCAACAGGTCGGACAGCCCCAGCATTTT. Translation: CASSQQVGQPQHF.

The V gene is TRBV19, the J gene TRBJ1-5, with D unresolved. The germline CDR1 and CDR2 sequences are LNHDA and SQIVND (reference sequence). The CDR3 is 12 amino acids. V lost 10 bases to trimming and J lost 2 bases, with 9 bases between them. Written as DNA, the CDR3 is TGTGCCACTAAATTCGGCAATCAGCCCCAGCATTTT. Encoded protein: CATKFGNQPQHF. The full variable domain, with the rest looked up from reference TRBV19 and TRBJ1-5, is DGGITQSPKYLFRKEGQNVTLSCEQNLNHDAMYWYRQDPGQGLRLIYYSQIVNDFQKGDIAEGYSVSREKKESFPLTVTSAQKNPTAFYLCATKFGNQPQHFGDGTRLSIL.

This sequence joins TRBV11-2 and TRBJ1-1; D may be TRBD1 (5 bases). The CDR3 has 12 amino acids. V lost 3 bases to trimming and J lost 6 bases, with 8 bases between them. Germline CDR1 is SGHAT and CDR2 is FQNNGV. The CDR3 region has the DNA TGTGCCAGCAGCTTCAGGGACCCTGAAGCTTTCTTT. It codes for CASSFRDPEAFF.